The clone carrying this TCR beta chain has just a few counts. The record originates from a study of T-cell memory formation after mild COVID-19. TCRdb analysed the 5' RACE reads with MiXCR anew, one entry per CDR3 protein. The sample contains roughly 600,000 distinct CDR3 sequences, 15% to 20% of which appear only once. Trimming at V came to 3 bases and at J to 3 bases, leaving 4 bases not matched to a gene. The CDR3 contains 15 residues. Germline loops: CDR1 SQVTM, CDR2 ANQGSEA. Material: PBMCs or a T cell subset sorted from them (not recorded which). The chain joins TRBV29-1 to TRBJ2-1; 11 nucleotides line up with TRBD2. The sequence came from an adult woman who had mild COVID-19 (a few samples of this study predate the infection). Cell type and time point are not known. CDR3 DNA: TGCAGCGTTGAGGGACTAGCGGAACACTACAATGAGCAGTTCTTC. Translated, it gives CSVEGLAEHYNEQFF.